The 29 T cell receptor beta chains in this list originate from one sample, sequenced in a study of T cells in Graves' hyperthyroidism and ophthalmopathy. RNA transcripts yielded amplified TCR beta CDR3 regions. HTBI primers drove first-round RT-PCR of the TCR CDR3. In TCRdb, the multiplex PCR reads were re-called with MiXCR into one record per CDR3 protein. The sample has a few hundred thousand distinct CDR3 sequences; 15% to 17% are singletons. Sample: blood. The receptors were gathered from a woman between 25 and 40 years old with Graves' hyperthyroidism.

Ten or more counts support this clonotype. The chain recombines TRBV7-9 with TRBJ2-7; D is uncertain. Germline V gives CDR1 SEHNR, CDR2 FQNEAQ (reference sequence). The CDR3 has 15 residues. V was pared by 5 bases and J by 0 bases, with 14 bases between. In nucleotides, the CDR3 is TGTGCCAGCAGCCCTCGGAGTAGCCGCTCCTACGAGCAGTACTTC. Protein product: CASSPRSSRSYEQYF.

This clonotype has only a few counts. The chain couples TRBV19 to TRBJ2-5; the match to TRBD2 covers 10 bases. CDR1 and CDR2 (germline): LNHDA, SQIVND (reference sequence). The J segment lost 0 bases and the V segment lost 8 bases, leaving 9 bases of the junction unmatched. The CDR3 is made up of 16 amino acids. This CDR3 reads CASQRTSGTNQETQYF. DNA of the CDR3: TGTGCCAGTCAAAGAACTAGCGGGACGAACCAAGAGACCCAGTACTTC.

The chain recombines TRBV5-1 with TRBJ1-5, with unresolved D. V dropped 0 bases and J dropped 4 bases, with 11 bases sitting between them. The germline V gene encodes CDR1 SGHRS and CDR2 YFSETQ. This CDR3 has 15 amino acids. The chain's CDR3 is CASSLGGVANQPQHF. Here the CDR3 DNA reads TGCGCCAGCAGCTTGGGGGGTGTCGCGAATCAGCCCCAGCATTTT.

This clonotype was seen only a few times. The CDR3 sequence: CASSLGLAANYEQYF. Written as DNA, the CDR3 is TGTGCCAGCAGCCTGGGACTAGCGGCCAACTACGAGCAGTACTTC. The chain combines TRBV14 with TRBJ2-7; TRBD2 matches 11 bases. V lost 4 bases and J lost 3; bases outside the gene matches: 5. CDR3 length equals 15 residues. From germline, CDR1 is SGHDN and CDR2 FVKESK.

This chain links TRBV4-3 with TRBJ1-6; possibly TRBD1 for D (5 bases). Germline V CDR1 and CDR2: LGHNA, YSLEER. This CDR3 is 16 amino acids long. V gave up 1 base and J gave up 7 bases, with 14 bases separating them. The CDR3 protein is CASSQAGVRENSPLHF. The CDR3 DNA reads as TGCGCCAGCAGCCAAGCTGGCGTCAGGGAAAATTCACCCCTCCACTTT.

The chain employs TRBV4-1 and TRBJ2-2, with unresolved D. V dropped 0 bases and J dropped 7 bases, with 6 bases sitting between them. CDR3 size: 13 residues. Looked up from germline, CDR1 is MGHRA and CDR2 is YSYEKL. CDR3 amino acids: CASSQDPGGELFF. The CDR3 bases are TGCGCCAGCAGCCAAGATCCTGGCGGGGAGCTGTTTTTT.

This clonotype was seen ten or more times. The gene calls are TRBV12-3 or TRBV12-4 and TRBJ2-1, with TRBD1 as a possible D gene (5 bases). This CDR3 is 12 amino acids long. V gave up 10 bases and J gave up 7 bases, with 14 bases separating them. The DNA for the CDR3 is TGTGCCACCAGACAGCTCTCTAATGAGCAGTTCTTC. Translated, it gives CATRQLSNEQFF.

This clonotype was observed many times. The chain carries TRBV5-5 and TRBJ1-1; a weak D match, TRBD1 (5 bases). Germline-derived CDR1 and CDR2 are SGHKS and YYEKEE (reference sequence). This CDR3 has 14 residues. V lost 5 bases to trimming and J lost 1 base, with 12 bases between them. CDR3 sequence reads: CASSQDTGNTEAFF. CDR3 nucleotides: TGTGCCAGCAGTCAAGATACAGGGAACACTGAAGCTTTCTTT. The complete variable domain, with remaining parts taken from reference TRBV5-5 and TRBJ1-1, reads DAGVTQSPTHLIKTRGQQVTLRCSPISGHKSVSWYQQVLGQGPQFIFQYYEKEERGRGNFPDRFSARQFPNYSSELNVNALLLGDSALYLCASSQDTGNTEAFFGQGTRLTVV.

This clonotype was observed many times. V and J are TRBV11-2 and TRBJ2-7, with no clear D. The CDR3 spans 14 residues. V was shortened by 7 bases and J by 2 bases, with 15 bases between the two germline ends. CDR1 SGHAT and CDR2 FQNNGV come from the germline V gene. The chain's CDR3 is CASISPADPYEQYF. CDR3 sequence (DNA): TGTGCCAGCATTAGTCCGGCCGATCCCTACGAGCAGTACTTC.

This clonotype was counted ten times or more. This chain links TRBV9 with TRBJ2-7, with 8 nucleotides matching TRBD2. The J segment lost 3 bases and the V segment lost 4 bases, leaving 6 bases of the junction unmatched. CDR3 length: 14 residues. The germline V gene has CDR1 SGDLS and CDR2 YYNGEE. In DNA form, the CDR3 reads TGTGCCAGCAGCACAGCAACTAGCGGCTACGAGCAGTACTTC. It translates to CASSTATSGYEQYF.

Many counts were recorded for this clonotype. The chain joins TRBV28 to TRBJ1-5, with D possibly matching TRBD1 (6 bases). The V gene lost 7 bases and the J gene lost 7 bases, with 20 bases spanning the gap. Germline CDR1 is MDHEN and CDR2 is SYDVKM. This CDR3 contains 15 residues. The CDR3 loop reads CASTRVGGAQQPQHF. The DNA for the CDR3 is TGTGCCAGCACCCGAGTGGGGGGCGCGCAGCAGCCCCAGCATTTT.

The V call is TRBV5-1, the J call TRBJ1-3; TRBD1 aligns across 9 bases. Germline assignment: CDR1 SGHRS and CDR2 YFSETQ. The CDR3 is 15 amino acids. V lost 3 bases to trimming and J lost 4 bases; unmatched junction nucleotides: 5. The CDR3 region is CASSSTGGTGNTIYF. The CDR3 DNA follows: TGCGCCAGCAGCTCAACAGGGGGCACAGGAAACACCATATATTTT. The full variable domain, rest sourced from reference TRBV5-1 and TRBJ1-3, is KAGVTQTPRYLIKTRGQQVTLSCSPISGHRSVSWYQQTPGQGLQFLFEYFSETQRNKGNFPGRFSGRQFSNSRSEMNVSTLELGDSALYLCASSSTGGTGNTIYFGEGSWLTVV.

With regard to this clonotype: Compared with germline, one end of the junction differs, possibly owing to a read error. For the CDR3, the DNA is TGTGCCATCAGTGTAGGGACTAGCGGGTTCTACGAGCAGTACTTC. Translated, it gives CAISVGTSGFYEQYF. V usage is TRBV10-1 and J usage is TRBJ2-7, with 12 bases identical to TRBD2. Germline lookup yields CDR1 WNHNN and CDR2 SYGVQD (reference sequence). The CDR3 contains 15 residues.

This chain connects TRBV20-1 to TRBJ1-2; no clear D. V was cut by 6 bases and J by 5 bases, with 10 bases left in between. This CDR3 is built from 11 residues. Germline lookup yields CDR1 DFQATT and CDR2 SNEGSKA (reference sequence). The CDR3 coding sequence is TGCAGTGCCACGGGAGGTTATGGCTACACCTTC. Encoded protein: CSATGGYGYTF.

In this sample, this clonotype turned up many times. This rearrangement joins TRBV5-1 to TRBJ1-2; TRBD1 aligns across 7 bases. The CDR3 has 12 residues. V lost 6 bases and J lost 2; bases outside the gene matches: 1. In germline, CDR1 is SGHRS, CDR2 YFSETQ. CDR3 in amino acids: CASKGQNYGYTF. CDR3 DNA: TGCGCCAGCAAGGGACAGAACTATGGCTACACCTTC.

This clonotype was observed a handful of times. The rearrangement links TRBV4-1 to TRBJ2-7; perhaps D is TRBD1 or TRBD2 (5 bases each). The V gene's germline CDR1 is MGHRA and CDR2 YSYEKL. V shed 0 bases and J shed 1 base, with 19 bases lying between them. This CDR3 contains 18 residues. Written as DNA, the CDR3 is TGCGCCAGCAGCCAAGATGAGGGGCGGTCCCTACGGTCCTACGAGCAGTACTTC. Translated, it gives CASSQDEGRSLRSYEQYF.

This clonotype was seen repeatedly, ten times or more. This sequence joins TRBV10-3 and TRBJ2-2; 14 positions agree with TRBD2. Losses at the gene ends were 9 bases for V and 7 bases for J; bases not matched to a gene: 10. Germline V gene sequence: CDR1 ENHRY, CDR2 SYGVKD. The CDR3 spans 16 residues. CDR3 DNA: TGTGCCATTTCCGGGACTAGCGGGAGTTCGGGCGGGGAGCTGTTTTTT. Translated: CAISGTSGSSGGELFF.

This clonotype was observed at least ten times. The chain is built from TRBV11-3 and TRBJ2-3; 7 bases align to TRBD2. Germline lookup yields CDR1 SGHNT and CDR2 YENEEA. This CDR3 is built from 16 residues. After removal of 5 bases from V and 3 bases from J, the junction contained 11 bases not matched to a gene. The CDR3 bases are TGTGCCAGCAGCCGGGGAGGGGTGGAGAGTACAGATACGCAGTATTTT. Its protein product is CASSRGGVESTDTQYF.

This clonotype has a count of ten or more. The V gene is TRBV6-1, the J gene TRBJ2-5; 8 bases agree with TRBD2. J gave up 5 bases and V 5 bases, and 10 bases lay outside the gene matches. The CDR3 is made up of 15 amino acids. Germline loops: CDR1 MNHNS, CDR2 SASEGT. CDR3 DNA: TGTGCCAGCAGTTCGTCGGGAGGGCCGGGGGAGACCCAGTACTTC. Protein sequence: CASSSSGGPGETQYF.

This clonotype has a count of ten or more. The J gene is TRBJ2-7, the V gene TRBV7-8; 7 nucleotides align to TRBD2. This CDR3 spans 14 amino acids. J lost 2 bases, V lost 2 bases, and 3 bases had no gene match. Germline loops: CDR1 SGHVS, CDR2 FQNEAQ. The DNA for the CDR3 is TGTGCCAGCAGCTTATTAGCGGGCCCCTACGAGCAGTACTTC. It translates to CASSLLAGPYEQYF.

This clonotype appeared many times. The chain has TRBV12-3 or TRBV12-4 and TRBJ2-7; TRBD2 agrees at 10 bases. V lost 3 bases to trimming and J lost 9 bases; unmatched junction nucleotides: 14. The CDR3 extends over 16 amino acids. The chain's CDR3 is CASSFQPSGSFMAQYF. DNA of the CDR3: TGTGCCAGCAGTTTTCAGCCTAGCGGGAGTTTCATGGCGCAGTACTTC.

The table lists this clonotype with many counts. V usage is TRBV6-1 and J usage is TRBJ1-5, with a weak D call TRBD1 (5 bases). V lost 3 bases and J lost 4, with 10 bases in between. The germline gives CDR1 MNHNS, CDR2 SASEGT. The CDR3 extends over 14 amino acids. Written as DNA, the CDR3 is TGTGCCAGCAGTGACGACAGACCGAATCAGCCCCAGCATTTT. Translation: CASSDDRPNQPQHF.

Remarks on this clonotype: This may arise from a read error, as a much more abundant clone is one base away. The chain uses TRBV6-1 and TRBJ2-2, with D perhaps matching TRBD2 (6 bases). CDR1 MNHNS and CDR2 SASEGT come from the germline V gene. V was cut by 7 bases and J by 7 bases, with 19 bases left in between. CDR3 size: 15 residues. CDR3 amino acids: CASILSGGALGELFF. CDR3 DNA: TGTGCCAGCATCCTTAGCGGAGGGGCGCTCGGGGAGCTGTTTTTT.

On this clonotype itself: One junction end does not reproduce the germline sequence, and a read error may be involved. The chain carries TRBV2 and TRBJ1-6; D may be TRBD1 (5 bases). This CDR3 is 18 amino acids long. Germline V CDR1 and CDR2: SNHLY, FYNNEI. Here the CDR3 reads CAGSDIRDRTSPGSPLHF. The CDR3 region has the DNA TGTGCCGGCAGTGACATTCGAGATAGGACATCCCCAGGATCACCCCTCCACTTT.

CDR3 loop: CATIRNSGENTEAFF. The CDR3, as DNA: TGTGCCACCATCCGAAATTCAGGGGAGAACACTGAAGCTTTCTTT. The rearrangement uses TRBV10-3 and TRBJ1-1; a possible D gene is TRBD1 (6 bases). This CDR3 has 15 residues. The germline V gene has CDR1 ENHRY and CDR2 SYGVKD. The V and J ends lost 10 bases and 1 base respectively, with 19 bases between them.

This clonotype occurred many times. V gene TRBV7-3 combines with J gene TRBJ2-1, with 9 bases identical to TRBD2. From germline, CDR1 is SGHTA and CDR2 FQGTGA. With V trimmed by 3 bases and J by 7 bases, 10 bases remained unmatched. This CDR3 region has 16 residues. The CDR3 protein is CASSLSGRRFGNEQFF. The CDR3 region has the DNA TGTGCCAGCAGCTTGAGCGGGAGGCGATTTGGGAATGAGCAGTTCTTC.

This clonotype was seen ten or more times. The CDR3 region is CASSFRLAGGEQYF. The CDR3, as DNA: TGTGCCAGCAGCTTTCGACTAGCGGGAGGCGAGCAGTACTTC. This chain links TRBV11-2 with TRBJ2-7; 13 bases are shared with TRBD2. Germline CDR1 is SGHAT and CDR2 is FQNNGV. The junction had 2 bases not matched to a gene; V was cut back by 3 bases and J by 6 bases. CDR3 length equals 14 residues.

In its sample, this clonotype was seen once. The gene calls are TRBV5-4 and TRBJ1-1; D uncertain. The V end lost 3 bases, the J end lost 10 bases, and 13 bases lay between the germline ends. CDR1 is SGHNT and CDR2 is YYREEE in the germline V gene (reference sequence). This CDR3 has 12 amino acids. This CDR3 reads CASSSTGQVAFF. DNA for the CDR3: TGTGCCAGCAGCTCGACGGGCCAAGTAGCTTTCTTT.

At least ten counts were recorded for this clonotype. V and J are TRBV6-5 and TRBJ2-3; TRBD2 matches 9 bases. Germline CDR1 reads MNHEY; CDR2 reads SVGAGI. Trimming removed 0 bases from V and 1 base from J; junction bases left unmatched: 5. CDR3 length: 17 residues. The CDR3 DNA follows: TGTGCCAGCAGTTACTCGTTCCGGACTAGCGGCACAGATACGCAGTATTTT. This sequence encodes CASSYSFRTSGTDTQYF.